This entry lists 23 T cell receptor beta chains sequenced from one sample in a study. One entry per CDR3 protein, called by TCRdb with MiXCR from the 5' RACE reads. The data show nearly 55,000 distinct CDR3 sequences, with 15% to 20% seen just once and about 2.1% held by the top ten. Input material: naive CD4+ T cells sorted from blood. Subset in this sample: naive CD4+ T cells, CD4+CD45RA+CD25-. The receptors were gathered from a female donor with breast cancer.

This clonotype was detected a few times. CDR3 in amino acids: CASSIRDKLFF. CDR3 nucleotides: TGTGCCAGCAGCATCCGGGACAAACTGTTTTTT. This rearrangement joins TRBV7-2 to TRBJ1-4; weak D call: TRBD1 (5 bases). The CDR3 is 11 amino acids. Trimming pared 5 bases from V and 11 bases from J, leaving 9 bases between. Germline CDR1 is SGHTA and CDR2 is FQGNSA. Looking up the rest from reference TRBV7-2 and TRBJ1-4 gives the full variable domain: GAGVSQSPSNKVTEKGKDVELRCDPISGHTALYWYRQSLGQGLEFLIYFQGNSAPDKSGLPSDRFSAERTGGSVSTLTIQRTQQEDSAVYLCASSIRDKLFFGSGTQLSVL.

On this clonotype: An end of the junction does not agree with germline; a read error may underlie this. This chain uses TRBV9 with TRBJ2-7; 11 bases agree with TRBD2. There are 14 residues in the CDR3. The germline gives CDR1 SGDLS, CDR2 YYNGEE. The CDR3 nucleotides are TGTGCCAGCAGGGTAGGTGGACTAGCGGGCGAGCAATACTTC. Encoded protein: CASRVGGLAGEQYF.

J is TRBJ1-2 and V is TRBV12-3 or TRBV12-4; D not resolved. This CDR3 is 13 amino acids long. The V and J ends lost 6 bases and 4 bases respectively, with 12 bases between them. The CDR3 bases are TGTGCCAGCAGCCCACGAGGCGGCTATGGCTACACCTTC. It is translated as CASSPRGGYGYTF.

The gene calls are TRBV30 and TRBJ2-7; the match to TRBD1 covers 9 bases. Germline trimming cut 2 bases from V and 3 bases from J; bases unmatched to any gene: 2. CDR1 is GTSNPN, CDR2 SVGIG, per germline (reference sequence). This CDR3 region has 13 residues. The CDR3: CAWSRDRVYEQYF. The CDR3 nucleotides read TGTGCCTGGAGTCGGGACAGGGTCTACGAGCAGTACTTC.

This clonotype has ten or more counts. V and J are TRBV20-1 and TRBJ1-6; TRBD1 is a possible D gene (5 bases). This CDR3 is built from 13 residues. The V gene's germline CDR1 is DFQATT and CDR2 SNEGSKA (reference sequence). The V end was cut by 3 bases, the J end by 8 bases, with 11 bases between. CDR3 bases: TGCAGTGCTAGCCCGGGGGGGGATTCACCCCTCCACTTT. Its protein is CSASPGGDSPLHF.

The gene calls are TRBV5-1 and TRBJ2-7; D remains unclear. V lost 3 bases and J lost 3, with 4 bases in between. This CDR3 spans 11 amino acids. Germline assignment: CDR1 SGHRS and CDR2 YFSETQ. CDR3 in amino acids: CASSSDYEQYF. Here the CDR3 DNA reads TGCGCCAGCAGCTCGGACTACGAGCAGTACTTC. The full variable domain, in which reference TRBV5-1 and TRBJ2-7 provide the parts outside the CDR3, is KAGVTQTPRYLIKTRGQQVTLSCSPISGHRSVSWYQQTPGQGLQFLFEYFSETQRNKGNFPGRFSGRQFSNSRSEMNVSTLELGDSALYLCASSSDYEQYFGPGTRLTVT.

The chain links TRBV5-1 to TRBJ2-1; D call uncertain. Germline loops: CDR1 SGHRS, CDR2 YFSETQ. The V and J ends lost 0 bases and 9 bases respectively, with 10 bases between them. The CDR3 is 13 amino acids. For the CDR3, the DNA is TGCGCCAGCAGCTTGGTTCCAGCACCTGAGCAGTTCTTC. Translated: CASSLVPAPEQFF.

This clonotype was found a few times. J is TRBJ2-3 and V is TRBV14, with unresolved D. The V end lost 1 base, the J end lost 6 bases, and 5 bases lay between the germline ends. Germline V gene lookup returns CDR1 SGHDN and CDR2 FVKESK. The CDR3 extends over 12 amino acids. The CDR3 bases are TGTGCCAGCAGCCAAGTTCGCGATACGCAGTATTTT. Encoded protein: CASSQVRDTQYF.

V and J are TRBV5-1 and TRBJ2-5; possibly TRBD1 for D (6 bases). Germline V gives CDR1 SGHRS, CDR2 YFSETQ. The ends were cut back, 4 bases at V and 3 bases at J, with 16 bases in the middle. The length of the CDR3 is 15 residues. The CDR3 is CASSEAGTLEETQYF. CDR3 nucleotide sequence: TGCGCCAGCAGCGAAGCCGGGACACTTGAAGAGACCCAGTACTTC. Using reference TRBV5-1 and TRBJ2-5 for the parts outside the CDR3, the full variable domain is KAGVTQTPRYLIKTRGQQVTLSCSPISGHRSVSWYQQTPGQGLQFLFEYFSETQRNKGNFPGRFSGRQFSNSRSEMNVSTLELGDSALYLCASSEAGTLEETQYFGPGTRLLVL.

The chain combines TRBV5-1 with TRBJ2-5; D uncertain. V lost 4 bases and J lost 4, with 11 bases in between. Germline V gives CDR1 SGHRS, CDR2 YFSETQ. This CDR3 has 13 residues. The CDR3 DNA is TGCGCCAGCAGCCCCCGCAGTGGAGAGACCCAGTACTTC. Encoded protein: CASSPRSGETQYF.

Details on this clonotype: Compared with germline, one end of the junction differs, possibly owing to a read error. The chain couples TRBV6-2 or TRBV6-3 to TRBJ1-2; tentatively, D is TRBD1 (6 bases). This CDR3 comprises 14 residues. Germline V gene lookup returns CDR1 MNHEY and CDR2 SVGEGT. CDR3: CASSYGGRIYGHTF. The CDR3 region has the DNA TGTGCCAGCAGTTACGGGGGGCGCATCTATGGCCACACCTTC.

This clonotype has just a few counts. For the CDR3, the DNA is TGTGCCAGCAGCAAACAGGGGGAGGGTCAGCCCCAGCATTTT. Protein: CASSKQGEGQPQHF. The chain employs TRBV6-2 or TRBV6-3 and TRBJ1-5, with 8 nucleotides matching TRBD1. This CDR3 has 14 amino acids. V was pared by 6 bases and J by 6 bases, with 7 bases of the junction left unmatched. Germline CDR1 and CDR2: MNHEY and SVGEGT.

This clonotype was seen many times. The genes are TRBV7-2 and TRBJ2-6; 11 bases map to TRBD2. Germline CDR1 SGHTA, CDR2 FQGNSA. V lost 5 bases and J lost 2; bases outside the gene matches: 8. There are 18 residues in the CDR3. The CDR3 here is CASSPTLSGRAGANVLTF. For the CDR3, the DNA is TGTGCCAGCAGCCCTACCCTTAGCGGGAGGGCTGGGGCCAACGTCCTGACTTTC.

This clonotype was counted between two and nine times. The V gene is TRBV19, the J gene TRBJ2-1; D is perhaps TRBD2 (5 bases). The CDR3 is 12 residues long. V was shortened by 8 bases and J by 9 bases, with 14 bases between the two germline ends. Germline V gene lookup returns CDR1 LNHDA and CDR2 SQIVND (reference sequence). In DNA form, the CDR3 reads TGTGCCAGTTTACCGGGAAACGGTGAGCAGTTCTTC. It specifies CASLPGNGEQFF.

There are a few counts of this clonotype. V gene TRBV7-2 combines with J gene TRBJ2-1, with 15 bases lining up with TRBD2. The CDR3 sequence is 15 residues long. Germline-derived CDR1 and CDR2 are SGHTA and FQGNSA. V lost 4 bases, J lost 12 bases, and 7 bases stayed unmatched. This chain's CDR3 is CASSSRTSGRVLQFF. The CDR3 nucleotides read TGTGCCAGCAGCTCCCGGACTAGCGGGAGGGTTTTGCAGTTCTTC.

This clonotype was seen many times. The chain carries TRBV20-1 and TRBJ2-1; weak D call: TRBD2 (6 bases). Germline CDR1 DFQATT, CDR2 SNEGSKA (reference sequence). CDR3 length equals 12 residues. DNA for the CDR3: TGCGGGTACGGGGGCTCCTACAATGAGCAGTTCTTC. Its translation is CGYGGSYNEQFF.

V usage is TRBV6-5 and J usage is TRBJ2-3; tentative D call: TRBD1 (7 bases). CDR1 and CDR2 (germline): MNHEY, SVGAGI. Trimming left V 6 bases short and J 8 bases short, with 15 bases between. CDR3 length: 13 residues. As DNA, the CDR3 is TGTGCCAGCAGGCCCCTTCAGGGGGGTACGCAGTATTTT. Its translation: CASRPLQGGTQYF.

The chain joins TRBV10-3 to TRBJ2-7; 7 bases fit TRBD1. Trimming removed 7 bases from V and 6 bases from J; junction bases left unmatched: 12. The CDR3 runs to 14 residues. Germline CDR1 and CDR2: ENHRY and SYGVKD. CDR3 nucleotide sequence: TGTGCCATCACCGAAACCCTCCAGGGGGTCGAGCAGTACTTC. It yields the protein CAITETLQGVEQYF.

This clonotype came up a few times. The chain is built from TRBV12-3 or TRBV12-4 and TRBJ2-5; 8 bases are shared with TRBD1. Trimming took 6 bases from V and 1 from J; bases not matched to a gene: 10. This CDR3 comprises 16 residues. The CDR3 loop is CASRRTGRTIQETQYF. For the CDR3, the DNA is TGTGCCAGCAGAAGGACAGGGAGAACGATCCAAGAGACCCAGTACTTC.

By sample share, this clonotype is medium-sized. The CDR3, as DNA: TGCAGCGTTGAAAACTCAGGGGGGACAGATACGCAGTATTTT. Residues: CSVENSGGTDTQYF. J is TRBJ2-3 and V is TRBV29-1, with TRBD1 as a possible D gene (7 bases). The ends were cut back, 2 bases at V and 3 bases at J, with 12 bases in the middle. The germline gives CDR1 SQVTM, CDR2 ANQGSEA. The CDR3 extends over 14 amino acids.

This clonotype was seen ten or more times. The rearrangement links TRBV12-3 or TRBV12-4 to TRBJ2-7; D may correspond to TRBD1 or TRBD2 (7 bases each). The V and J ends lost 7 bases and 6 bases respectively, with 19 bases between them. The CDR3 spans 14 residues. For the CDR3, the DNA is TGTGCCAGCACCAGACAGGGAGGGGTTGGCGAGCAGTACTTC. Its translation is CASTRQGGVGEQYF.

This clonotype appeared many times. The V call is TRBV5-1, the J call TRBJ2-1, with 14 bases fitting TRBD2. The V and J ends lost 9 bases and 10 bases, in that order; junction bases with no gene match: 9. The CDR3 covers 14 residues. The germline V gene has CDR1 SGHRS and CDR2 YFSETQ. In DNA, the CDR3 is TGCGCCACAGAAGGGACTAGCGGGGGCCACGAGCAGTTCTTC. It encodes CATEGTSGGHEQFF.

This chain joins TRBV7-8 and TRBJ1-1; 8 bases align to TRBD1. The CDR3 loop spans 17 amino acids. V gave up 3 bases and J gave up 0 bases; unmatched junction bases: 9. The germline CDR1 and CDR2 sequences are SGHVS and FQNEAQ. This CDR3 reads CASSFIQGEIMNTEAFF. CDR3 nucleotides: TGTGCCAGCAGCTTTATACAGGGGGAGATCATGAACACTGAAGCTTTCTTT. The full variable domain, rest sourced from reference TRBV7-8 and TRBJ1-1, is GAGVSQSPRYKVAKRGQDVALRCDPISGHVSLFWYQQALGQGPEFLTYFQNEAQLDKSGLPSDRFFAERPEGSVSTLKIQRTQQEDSAVYLCASSFIQGEIMNTEAFFGQGTRLTVV.